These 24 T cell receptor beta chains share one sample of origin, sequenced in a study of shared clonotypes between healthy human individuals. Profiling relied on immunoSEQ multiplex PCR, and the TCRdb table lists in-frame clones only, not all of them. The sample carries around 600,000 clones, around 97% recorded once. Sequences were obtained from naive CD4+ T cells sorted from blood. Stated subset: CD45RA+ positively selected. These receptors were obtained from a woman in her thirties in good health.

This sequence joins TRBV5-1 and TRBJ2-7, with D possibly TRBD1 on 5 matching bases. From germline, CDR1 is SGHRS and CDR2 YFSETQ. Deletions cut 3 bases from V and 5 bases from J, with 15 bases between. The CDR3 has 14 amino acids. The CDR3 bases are TGCGCCAGCAGCTCCAGGGTGGTTGGGAACGAGCAGTACTTC. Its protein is CASSSRVVGNEQYF. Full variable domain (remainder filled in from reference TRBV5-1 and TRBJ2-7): KAGVTQTPRYLIKTRGQQVTLSCSPISGHRSVSWYQQTPGQGLQFLFEYFSETQRNKGNFPGRFSGRQFSNSRSEMNVSTLELGDSALYLCASSSRVVGNEQYFGPGTRLTVT.

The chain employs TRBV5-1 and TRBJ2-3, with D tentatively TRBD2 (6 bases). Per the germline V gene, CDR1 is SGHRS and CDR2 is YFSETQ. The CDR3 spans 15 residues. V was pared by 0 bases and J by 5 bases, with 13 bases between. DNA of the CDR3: TGCGCCAGCAGCTTGGACCCGGGAGTAGGAGATACGCAGTATTTT. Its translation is CASSLDPGVGDTQYF.

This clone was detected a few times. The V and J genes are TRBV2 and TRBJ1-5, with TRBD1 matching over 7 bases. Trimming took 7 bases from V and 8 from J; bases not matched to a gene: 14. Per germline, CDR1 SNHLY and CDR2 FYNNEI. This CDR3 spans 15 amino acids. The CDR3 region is CASTLGRPGGEPQHF. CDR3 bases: TGTGCCAGCACTTTGGGCAGGCCAGGGGGTGAGCCCCAGCATTTT.

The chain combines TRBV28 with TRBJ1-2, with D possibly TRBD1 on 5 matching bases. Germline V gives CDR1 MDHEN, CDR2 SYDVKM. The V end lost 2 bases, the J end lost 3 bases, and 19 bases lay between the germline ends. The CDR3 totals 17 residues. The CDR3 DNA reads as TGTGCCAGCAGTTTAAGCGCGGGGACTGGGCCTTACTATGGCTACACCTTC. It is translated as CASSLSAGTGPYYGYTF.

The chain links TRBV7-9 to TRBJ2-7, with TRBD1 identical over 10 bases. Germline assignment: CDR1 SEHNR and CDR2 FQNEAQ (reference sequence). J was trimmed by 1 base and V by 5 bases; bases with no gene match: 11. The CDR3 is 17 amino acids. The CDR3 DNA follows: TGTGCCAGCAGCCCCAGACCCCGGGACAGGGGATCCTACGAGCAGTACTTC. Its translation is CASSPRPRDRGSYEQYF.

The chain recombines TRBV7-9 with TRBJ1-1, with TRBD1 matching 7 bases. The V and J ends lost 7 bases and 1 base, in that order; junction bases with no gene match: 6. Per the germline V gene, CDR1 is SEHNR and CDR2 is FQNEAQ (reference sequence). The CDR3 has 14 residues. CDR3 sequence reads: CASIVDRANTEAFF. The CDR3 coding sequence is TGTGCCAGCATCGTAGACAGGGCGAACACTGAAGCTTTCTTT.

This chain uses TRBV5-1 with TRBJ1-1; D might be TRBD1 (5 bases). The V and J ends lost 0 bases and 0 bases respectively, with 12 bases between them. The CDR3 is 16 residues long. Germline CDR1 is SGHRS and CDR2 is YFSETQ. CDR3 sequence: CASSLGDRRMNTEAFF. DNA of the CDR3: TGCGCCAGCAGCTTGGGGGACCGCCGAATGAACACTGAAGCTTTCTTT.

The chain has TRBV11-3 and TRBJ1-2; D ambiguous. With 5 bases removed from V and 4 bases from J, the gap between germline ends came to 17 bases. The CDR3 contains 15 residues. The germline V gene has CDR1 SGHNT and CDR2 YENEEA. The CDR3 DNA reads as TGTGCCAGCAGCGGGGAGGACCCGGCAGGCTATGGCTACACCTTC. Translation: CASSGEDPAGYGYTF.

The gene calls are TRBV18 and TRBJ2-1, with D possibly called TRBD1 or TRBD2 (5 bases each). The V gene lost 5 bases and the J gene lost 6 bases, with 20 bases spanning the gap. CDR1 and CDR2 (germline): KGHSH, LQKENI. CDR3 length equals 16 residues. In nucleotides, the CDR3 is TGTGCCAGCTCAAGCTGGGACCTACAGGAAGCCAATGAGCAGTTCTTC. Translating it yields CASSSWDLQEANEQFF.

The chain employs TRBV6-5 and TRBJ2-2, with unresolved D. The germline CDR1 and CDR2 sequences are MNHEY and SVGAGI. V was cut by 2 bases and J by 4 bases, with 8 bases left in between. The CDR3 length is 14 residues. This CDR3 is CASSYLDFTGELFF. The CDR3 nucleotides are TGTGCCAGCAGTTACCTTGACTTCACCGGGGAGCTGTTTTTT.

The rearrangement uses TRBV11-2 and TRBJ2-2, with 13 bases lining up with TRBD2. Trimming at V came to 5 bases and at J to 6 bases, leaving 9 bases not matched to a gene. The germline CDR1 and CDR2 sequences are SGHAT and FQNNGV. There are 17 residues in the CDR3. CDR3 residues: CASSPRRTSGSSGELFF. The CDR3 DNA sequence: TGTGCCAGCAGCCCTAGGCGGACTAGCGGGAGCTCCGGGGAGCTGTTTTTT.

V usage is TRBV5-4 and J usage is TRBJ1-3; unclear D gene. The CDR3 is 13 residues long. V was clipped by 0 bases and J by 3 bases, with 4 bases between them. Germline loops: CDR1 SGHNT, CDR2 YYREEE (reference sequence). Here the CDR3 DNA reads TGTGCCAGCAGCTTGGCAGGTGGAAACACCATATATTTT. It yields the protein CASSLAGGNTIYF.

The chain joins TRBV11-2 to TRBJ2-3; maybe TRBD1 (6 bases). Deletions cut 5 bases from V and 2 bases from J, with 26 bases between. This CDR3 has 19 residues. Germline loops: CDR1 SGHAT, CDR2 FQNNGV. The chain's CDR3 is CASSPRQVWGAALTDTQYF. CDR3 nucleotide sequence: TGTGCCAGCAGCCCGCGACAGGTTTGGGGTGCAGCGCTCACAGATACGCAGTATTTT. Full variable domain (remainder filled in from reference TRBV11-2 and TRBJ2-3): EAGVAQSPRYKIIEKRQSVAFWCNPISGHATLYWYQQILGQGPKLLIQFQNNGVVDDSQLPKDRFSAERLKGVDSTLKIQPAKLEDSAVYLCASSPRQVWGAALTDTQYFGPGTRLTVL.

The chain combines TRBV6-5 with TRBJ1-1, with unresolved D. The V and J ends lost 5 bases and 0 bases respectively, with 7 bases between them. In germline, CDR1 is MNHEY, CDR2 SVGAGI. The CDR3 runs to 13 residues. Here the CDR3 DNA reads TGTGCCAGCAGTCGAGACCTGAACACTGAAGCTTTCTTT. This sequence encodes CASSRDLNTEAFF.

In DNA, the CDR3 is TGTGCCAGCAGGCAACAGGGAGAGACCCAGTACTTC. Translating it yields CASRQQGETQYF. The J gene is TRBJ2-5, the V gene TRBV7-9; perhaps TRBD1 as D (6 bases). Germline V gene sequence: CDR1 SEHNR, CDR2 FQNEAQ (reference sequence). The CDR3 has 12 amino acids. V was clipped by 6 bases and J by 4 bases, with 9 bases between them.

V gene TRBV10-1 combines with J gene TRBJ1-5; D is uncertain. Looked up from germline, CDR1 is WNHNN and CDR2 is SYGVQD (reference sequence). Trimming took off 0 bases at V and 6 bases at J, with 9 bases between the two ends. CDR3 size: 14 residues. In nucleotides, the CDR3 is TGCGCCAGCAGTGAGTCCCTGGGCGGTCAGCCCCAGCATTTT. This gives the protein CASSESLGGQPQHF.

The CDR3 spells CASSSDVFYGYTF. The CDR3 coding sequence is TGTGCCAGCAGTTCGGACGTCTTCTATGGCTACACCTTC. The chain couples TRBV28 to TRBJ1-2, with D uncertain. CDR3 length: 13 amino acids. Trimming stripped 4 bases from V and 4 bases from J, with 10 bases between. In germline, CDR1 is MDHEN, CDR2 SYDVKM.

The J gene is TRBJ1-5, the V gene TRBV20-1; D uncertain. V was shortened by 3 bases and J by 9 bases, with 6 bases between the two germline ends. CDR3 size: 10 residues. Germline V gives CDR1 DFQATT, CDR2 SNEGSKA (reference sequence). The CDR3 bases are TGCAGTGCTAGTAGTGGGCCCCAGCATTTT. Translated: CSASSGPQHF.

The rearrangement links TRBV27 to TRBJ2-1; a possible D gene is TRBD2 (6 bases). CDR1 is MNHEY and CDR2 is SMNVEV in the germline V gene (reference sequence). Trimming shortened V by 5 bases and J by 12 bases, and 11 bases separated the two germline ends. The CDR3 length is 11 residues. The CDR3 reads CASSTGTAQFF. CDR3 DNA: TGTGCCAGCAGTACCGGGACTGCGCAGTTCTTC.

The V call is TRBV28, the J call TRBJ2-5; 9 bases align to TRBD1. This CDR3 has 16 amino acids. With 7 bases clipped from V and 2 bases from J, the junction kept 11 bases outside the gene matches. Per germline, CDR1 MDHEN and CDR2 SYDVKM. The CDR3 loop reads CASKNRGPTNQETQYF. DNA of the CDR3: TGTGCCAGCAAGAACAGGGGGCCGACAAATCAAGAGACCCAGTACTTC. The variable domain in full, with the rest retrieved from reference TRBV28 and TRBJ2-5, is DVKVTQSSRYLVKRTGEKVFLECVQDMDHENMFWYRQDPGLGLRLIYFSYDVKMKEKGDIPEGYSVSREKKERFSLILESASTNQTSMYLCASKNRGPTNQETQYFGPGTRLLVL.

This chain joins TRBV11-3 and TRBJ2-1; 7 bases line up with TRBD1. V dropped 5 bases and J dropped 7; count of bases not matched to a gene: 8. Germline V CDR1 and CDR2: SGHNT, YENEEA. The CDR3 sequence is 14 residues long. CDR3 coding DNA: TGTGCCAGCAGCCCAGGGGGAGCGGCTAATGAGCAGTTCTTC. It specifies CASSPGGAANEQFF.

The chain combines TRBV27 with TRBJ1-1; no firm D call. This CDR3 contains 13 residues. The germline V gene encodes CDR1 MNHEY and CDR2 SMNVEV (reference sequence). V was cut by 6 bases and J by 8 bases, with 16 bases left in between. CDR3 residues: CASRNSYREEAFF. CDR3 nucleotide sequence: TGTGCCAGCAGAAACAGCTACCGAGAGGAAGCTTTCTTT.

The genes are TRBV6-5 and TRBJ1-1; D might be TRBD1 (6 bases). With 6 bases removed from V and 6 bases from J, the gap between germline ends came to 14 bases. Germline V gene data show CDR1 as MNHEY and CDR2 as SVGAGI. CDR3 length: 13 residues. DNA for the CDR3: TGTGCCAGCAGAGCACCCGGGACATCTGAAGCTTTCTTT. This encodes CASRAPGTSEAFF.

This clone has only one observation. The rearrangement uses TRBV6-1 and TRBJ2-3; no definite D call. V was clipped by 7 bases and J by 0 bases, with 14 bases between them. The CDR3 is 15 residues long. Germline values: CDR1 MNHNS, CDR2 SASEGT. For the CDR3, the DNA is TGTGCCAGCACCCCCGGTGGGTCGAGCACAGATACGCAGTATTTT. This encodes CASTPGGSSTDTQYF.